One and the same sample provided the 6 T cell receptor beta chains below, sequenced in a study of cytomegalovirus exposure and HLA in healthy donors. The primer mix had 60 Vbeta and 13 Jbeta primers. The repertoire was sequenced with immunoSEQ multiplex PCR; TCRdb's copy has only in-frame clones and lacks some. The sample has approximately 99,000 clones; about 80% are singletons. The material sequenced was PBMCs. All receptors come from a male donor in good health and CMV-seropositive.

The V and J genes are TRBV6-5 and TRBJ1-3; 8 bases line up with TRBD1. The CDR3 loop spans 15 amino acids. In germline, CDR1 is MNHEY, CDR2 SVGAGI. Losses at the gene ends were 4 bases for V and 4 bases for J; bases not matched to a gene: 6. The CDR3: CASSSRAGGGNTIYF. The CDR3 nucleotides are TGTGCCAGCAGTTCCCGCGCAGGGGGCGGAAACACCATATATTTT.

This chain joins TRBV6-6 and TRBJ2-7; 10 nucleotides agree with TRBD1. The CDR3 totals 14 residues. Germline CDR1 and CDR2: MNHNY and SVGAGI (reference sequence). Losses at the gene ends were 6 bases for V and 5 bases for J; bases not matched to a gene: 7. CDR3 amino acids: CASSPGTGVHEQYF. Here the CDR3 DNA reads TGTGCCAGCAGCCCCGGGACAGGGGTCCACGAGCAGTACTTC.

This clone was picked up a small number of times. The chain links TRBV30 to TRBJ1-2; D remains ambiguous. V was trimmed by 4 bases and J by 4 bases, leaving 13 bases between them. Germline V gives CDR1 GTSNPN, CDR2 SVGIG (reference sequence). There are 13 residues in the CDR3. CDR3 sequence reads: CAWTFGDSYGYTF. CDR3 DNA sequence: TGTGCCTGGACGTTCGGGGATAGCTATGGCTACACCTTC.

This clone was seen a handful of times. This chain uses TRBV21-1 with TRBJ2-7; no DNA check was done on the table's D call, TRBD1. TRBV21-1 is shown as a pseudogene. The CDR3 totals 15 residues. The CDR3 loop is CASSKERGHSYEQYF. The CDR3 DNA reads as TGTGCCAGCAGCAAAGAAAGGGGGCACTCATACGAGCAGTACTTC.

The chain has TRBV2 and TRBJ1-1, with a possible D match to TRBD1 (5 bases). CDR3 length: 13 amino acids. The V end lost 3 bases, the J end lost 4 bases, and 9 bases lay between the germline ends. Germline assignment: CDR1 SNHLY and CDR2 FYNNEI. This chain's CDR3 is CASSDREGTEAFF. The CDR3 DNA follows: TGTGCCAGCAGTGACAGGGAGGGCACTGAAGCTTTCTTT.

Here the CDR3 reads CATSTGGVGTQYF. CDR3 bases: TGTGCCACCAGTACAGGGGGCGTGGGGACCCAGTACTTC. The V gene is TRBV19, the J gene TRBJ2-5, with TRBD1 matching over 9 bases. This CDR3 region has 13 residues. Germline assignment: CDR1 LNHDA and CDR2 SQIVND (reference sequence). The trim removed 10 bases at V and 7 bases at J, leaving 10 bases unmatched.